The source of this T cell receptor beta chain is a study of shared clonotypes between healthy human individuals. In the study overall: Three plates each covered CD4 naive and memory; CD8 naive two, CD8 memory one. Study-wide results and limits: Shared across a few donors were around 5% of the naive CD4 clonotypes. Even with large depth, rarefaction showed that sorted-subset sequencing was incomplete.

As regards this clone: Its antigen is unidentified.

This CDR3 has 13 amino acids. Between the trimmed V and J ends, which lost 7 bases and 2 bases, there was a span of 12 bases. Germline V gives CDR1 MDHEN, CDR2 SYDVKM. TCRdb's table, derived via immunoSEQ multiplex PCR, lists solely in-frame clones and lacks some. The sample lists 1.4 million or so clones, 97% to 99% occurring once. The specimen was naive CD4+ T cells sorted from blood. Described subset: CD45RA+ positively selected. The rearrangement uses TRBV28 and TRBJ2-7, with D possibly matching TRBD1 (6 bases). The sequence derives from a man aged 25-45 years in good health. In nucleotides, the CDR3 is TGTGCCAGCAACAGGGCTACCCCCTACGAGCAGTACTTC. Its translation is CASNRATPYEQYF.